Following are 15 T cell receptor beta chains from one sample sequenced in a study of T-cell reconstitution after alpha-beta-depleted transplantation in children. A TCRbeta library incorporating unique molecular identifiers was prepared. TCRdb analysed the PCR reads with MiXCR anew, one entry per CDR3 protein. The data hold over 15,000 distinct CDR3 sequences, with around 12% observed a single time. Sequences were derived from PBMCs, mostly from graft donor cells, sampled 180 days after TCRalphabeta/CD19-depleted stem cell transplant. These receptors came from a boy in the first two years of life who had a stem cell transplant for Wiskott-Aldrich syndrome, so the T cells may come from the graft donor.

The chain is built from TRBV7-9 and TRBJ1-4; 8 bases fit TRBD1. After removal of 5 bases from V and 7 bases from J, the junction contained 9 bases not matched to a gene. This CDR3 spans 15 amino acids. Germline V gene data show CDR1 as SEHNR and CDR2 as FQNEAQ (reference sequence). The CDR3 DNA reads TGTGCCAGCAGCAAGGACAGGGCCCTAGGTGAAAAACTGTTTTTT. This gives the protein CASSKDRALGEKLFF.

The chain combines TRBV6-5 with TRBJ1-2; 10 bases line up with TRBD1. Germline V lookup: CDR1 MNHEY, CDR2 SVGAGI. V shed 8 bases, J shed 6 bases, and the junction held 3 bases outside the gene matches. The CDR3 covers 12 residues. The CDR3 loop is CASGDRGNGYTF. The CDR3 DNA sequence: TGTGCCAGCGGGGACAGGGGAAATGGCTACACCTTC.

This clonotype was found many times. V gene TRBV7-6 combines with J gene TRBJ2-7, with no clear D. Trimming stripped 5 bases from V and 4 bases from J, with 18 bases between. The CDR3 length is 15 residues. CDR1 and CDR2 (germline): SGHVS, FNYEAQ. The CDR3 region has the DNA TGTGCCAGCAGCACCGGTGCTCCCGGGCCATACGAGCAGTACTTC. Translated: CASSTGAPGPYEQYF.

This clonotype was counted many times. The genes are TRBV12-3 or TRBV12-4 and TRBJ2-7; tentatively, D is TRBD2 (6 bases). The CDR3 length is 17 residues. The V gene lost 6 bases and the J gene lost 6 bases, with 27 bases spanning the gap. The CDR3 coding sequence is TGTGCCAGCAGCCTAACCCCATGGGGGACTGCCGCCCGCGAGCAGTACTTC. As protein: CASSLTPWGTAAREQYF.

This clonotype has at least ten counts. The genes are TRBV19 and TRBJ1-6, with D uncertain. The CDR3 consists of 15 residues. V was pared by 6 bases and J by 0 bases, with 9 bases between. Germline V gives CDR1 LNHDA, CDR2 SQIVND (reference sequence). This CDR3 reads CASREGSSYNSPLHF. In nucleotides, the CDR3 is TGTGCCAGTAGAGAGGGCAGCTCCTATAATTCACCCCTCCACTTT.

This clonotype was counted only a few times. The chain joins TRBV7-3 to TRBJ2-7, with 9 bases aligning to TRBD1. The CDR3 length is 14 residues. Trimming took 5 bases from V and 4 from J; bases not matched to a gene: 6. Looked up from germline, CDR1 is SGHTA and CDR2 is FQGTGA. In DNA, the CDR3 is TGTGCCAGCAGCCGAACAGGGGGCATTTACGAGCAGTACTTC. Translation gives CASSRTGGIYEQYF.

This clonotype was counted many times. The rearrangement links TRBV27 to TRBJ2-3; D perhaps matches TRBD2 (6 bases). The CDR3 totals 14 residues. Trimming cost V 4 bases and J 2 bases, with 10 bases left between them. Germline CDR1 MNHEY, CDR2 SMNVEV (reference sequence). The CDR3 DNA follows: TGTGCCAGCAGTTCCGGGGGTCACACAGATACGCAGTATTTT. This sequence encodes CASSSGGHTDTQYF.

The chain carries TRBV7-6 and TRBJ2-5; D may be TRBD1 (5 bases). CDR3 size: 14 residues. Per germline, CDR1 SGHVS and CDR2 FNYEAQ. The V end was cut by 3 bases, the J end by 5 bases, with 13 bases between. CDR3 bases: TGTGCCAGCAGCTTGGCAGGGTTCCGGGAGACCCAGTACTTC. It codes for CASSLAGFRETQYF.

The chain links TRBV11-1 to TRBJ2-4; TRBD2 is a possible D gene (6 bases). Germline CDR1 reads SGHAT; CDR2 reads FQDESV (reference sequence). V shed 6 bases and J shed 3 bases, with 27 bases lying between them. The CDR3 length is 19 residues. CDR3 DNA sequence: TGTGCCAGCAGTTTCCCCACAGGAGGGAGCGGGCCAGACAAAAACATTCAGTACTTC. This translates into CASSFPTGGSGPDKNIQYF.

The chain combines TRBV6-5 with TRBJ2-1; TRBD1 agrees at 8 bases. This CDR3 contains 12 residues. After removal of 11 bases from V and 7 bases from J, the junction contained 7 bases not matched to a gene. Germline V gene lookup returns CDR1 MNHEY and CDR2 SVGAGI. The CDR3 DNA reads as TGTGCCCCCAGTCGACAGGGGAATGAGCAGTTCTTC. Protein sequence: CAPSRQGNEQFF.

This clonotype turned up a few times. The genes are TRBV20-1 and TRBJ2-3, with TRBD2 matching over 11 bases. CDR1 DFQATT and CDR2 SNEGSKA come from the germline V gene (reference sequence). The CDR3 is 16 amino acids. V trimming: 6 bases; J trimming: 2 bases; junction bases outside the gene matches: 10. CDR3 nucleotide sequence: TGCAGTGCGACCACTAGCGGGAGAATCATCACAGATACGCAGTATTTT. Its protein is CSATTSGRIITDTQYF.

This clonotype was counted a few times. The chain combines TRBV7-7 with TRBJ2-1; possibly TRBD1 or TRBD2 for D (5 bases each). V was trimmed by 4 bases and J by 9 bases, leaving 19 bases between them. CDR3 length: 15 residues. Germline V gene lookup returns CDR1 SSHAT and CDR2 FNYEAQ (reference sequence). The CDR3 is CASSSTGTPLSEQFF. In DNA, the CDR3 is TGTGCCAGCAGCTCCACCGGGACCCCCTTGAGTGAGCAGTTCTTC.

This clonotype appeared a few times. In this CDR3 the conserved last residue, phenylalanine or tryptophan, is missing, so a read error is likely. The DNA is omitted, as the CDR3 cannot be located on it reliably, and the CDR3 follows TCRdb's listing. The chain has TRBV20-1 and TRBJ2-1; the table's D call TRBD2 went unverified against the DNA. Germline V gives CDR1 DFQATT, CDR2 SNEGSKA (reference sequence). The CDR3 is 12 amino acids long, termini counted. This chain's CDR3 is CSARGGSGLAPV.

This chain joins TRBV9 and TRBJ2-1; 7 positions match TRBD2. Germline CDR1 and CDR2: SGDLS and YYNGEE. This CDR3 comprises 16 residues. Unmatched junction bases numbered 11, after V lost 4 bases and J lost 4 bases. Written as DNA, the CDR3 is TGTGCCAGCAGCCCCCGACTAGCAGGGCCGTACAATGAGCAGTTCTTC. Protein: CASSPRLAGPYNEQFF.

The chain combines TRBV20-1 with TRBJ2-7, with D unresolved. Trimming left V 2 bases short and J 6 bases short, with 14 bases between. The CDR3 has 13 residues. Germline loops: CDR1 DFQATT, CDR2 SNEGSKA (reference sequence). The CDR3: CSARLSARTEQYF. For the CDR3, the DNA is TGCAGTGCTAGACTCTCGGCGCGGACCGAGCAGTACTTC.